One and the same sample provided the 14 T cell receptor beta chains below, sequenced in a study of beta chain features in type 1 diabetes. The antigens for these receptors are not known. Study conclusions and caveats: Patients with Type 1 diabetes showed moderately but significantly shorter TCRB CDR3s in all four CD4+ subsets.

Reverse transcribing all isolated RNA meant expressed TCRB transcripts were sequenced. The assay was immunoSEQ multiplex PCR, and TCRdb's table has in-frame clones only and misses some. The data contain hundreds of thousands of clones, about an eighth of them seen just once; the ten biggest clones take up roughly 0.04%. The sample was naive CD4+ T cells from blood. Every receptor here comes from a man aged 18 to 30 with type 1 diabetes.

The chain links TRBV11-1 to TRBJ2-1; 11 nucleotides line up with TRBD2. This CDR3 region has 16 residues. V lost 5 bases and J lost 9; bases outside the gene matches: 12. Per germline, CDR1 SGHAT and CDR2 FQDESV (reference sequence). The CDR3 loop is CASSPRASGRQGEQFF. The CDR3 DNA follows: TGTGCCAGCAGCCCTCGTGCTAGCGGGAGGCAGGGTGAGCAGTTCTTC.

This clone came up a few times. The CDR3 protein is CSVDRLNTEAFF. The CDR3 DNA is TGCAGCGTTGACAGGCTTAACACTGAAGCTTTCTTT. This chain uses TRBV29-1 with TRBJ1-1; no definite D call. CDR3 size: 12 residues. From germline, CDR1 is SQVTM and CDR2 ANQGSEA. The V end lost 3 bases, the J end lost 2 bases, and 7 bases lay between the germline ends.

The J gene is TRBJ2-1, the V gene TRBV27; weak D call: TRBD1 (6 bases). The V and J ends lost 2 bases and 2 bases respectively, with 10 bases between them. This CDR3 is built from 15 residues. The germline V gene has CDR1 MNHEY and CDR2 SMNVEV (reference sequence). The CDR3 here is CASSLRGGPYNEQFF. The DNA for the CDR3 is TGTGCCAGCAGTTTACGTGGGGGCCCCTACAATGAGCAGTTCTTC.

The sample holds a few counts of this clone. The genes are TRBV7-2 and TRBJ1-5, with D tentatively TRBD1 (6 bases). The CDR3 extends over 15 amino acids. Germline assignment: CDR1 SGHTA and CDR2 FQGNSA. Trimming removed 5 bases from V and 2 bases from J, with 13 bases in between. CDR3 loop: CASSHRQAGNQPQHF. The DNA for the CDR3 is TGTGCCAGCAGCCATAGACAGGCGGGCAATCAGCCCCAGCATTTT.

In its sample, this clone was seen a few times. CDR3 protein: CASSSQGDSNQPQHF. The CDR3 DNA follows: TGTGCCAGCTCATCGCAGGGGGATAGCAATCAGCCCCAGCATTTT. The chain combines TRBV18 with TRBJ1-5; 7 nucleotides line up with TRBD1. From germline, CDR1 is KGHSH and CDR2 LQKENI. Trimming removed 5 bases from V and 0 bases from J; junction bases left unmatched: 4. The CDR3 sequence is 15 residues long.

The genes are TRBV7-9 and TRBJ1-1, with D tentatively TRBD1 (6 bases). CDR1 is SEHNR and CDR2 is FQNEAQ in the germline V gene (reference sequence). The CDR3 totals 13 residues. The V end was cut by 3 bases, the J end by 8 bases, with 13 bases between. DNA of the CDR3: TGTGCCAGCAGCTTTAAGGGGGAGCTGGAAGCTTTCTTT. It is translated as CASSFKGELEAFF.

The V and J genes are TRBV2 and TRBJ2-3, with TRBD1 as a possible D gene (5 bases). The V end lost 4 bases, the J end lost 9 bases, and 11 bases lay between the germline ends. CDR3 length: 12 amino acids. Germline V gene lookup returns CDR1 SNHLY and CDR2 FYNNEI. The CDR3 loop is CASSGARETQYF. In DNA form, the CDR3 reads TGTGCCAGCAGTGGGGCCAGGGAAACGCAGTATTTT.

The chain links TRBV28 to TRBJ2-5; TRBD2 matches 11 bases. V lost 5 bases, J lost 5 bases, and 13 bases stayed unmatched. The CDR3 runs 17 residues. Per germline, CDR1 MDHEN and CDR2 SYDVKM. The CDR3 region has the DNA TGTGCCAGCAGTCGAGGGCTAGCGGGGGGCCGGCGGGAGACCCAGTACTTC. It translates to CASSRGLAGGRRETQYF.

This clone was recorded a few times. This rearrangement joins TRBV25-1 to TRBJ2-5, with TRBD2 identical over 9 bases. J gave up 3 bases and V 3 bases, and 5 bases lay outside the gene matches. There are 15 residues in the CDR3. Germline-derived CDR1 and CDR2 are MGHDK and SYGVNS. The DNA for the CDR3 is TGTGCCAGCAGTGACTCTGGGACTAGCAAAGAGACCCAGTACTTC. This encodes CASSDSGTSKETQYF.

This clone came up a few times. The J gene is TRBJ2-2, the V gene TRBV28; D is undetermined. The germline V gene encodes CDR1 MDHEN and CDR2 SYDVKM. This CDR3 comprises 12 residues. V was pared by 1 base and J by 9 bases, with 6 bases between. For the CDR3, the DNA is TGTGCCAGCAGTTTATCCAGTCGGGAGCTGTTTTTT. Translation gives CASSLSSRELFF.

The chain is built from TRBV7-3 and TRBJ1-1; 8 bases line up with TRBD1. In germline, CDR1 is SGHTA, CDR2 FQGTGA. The CDR3 sequence is 14 residues long. V lost 2 bases to trimming and J lost 10 bases; unmatched junction nucleotides: 9. For the CDR3, the DNA is TGTGCCAGCAGCTTATTATTCGGACAGGGAGTAGCTTTCTTT. Translated, it gives CASSLLFGQGVAFF.

The chain is built from TRBV25-1 and TRBJ2-5; 10 nucleotides line up with TRBD1. CDR1 and CDR2 (germline): MGHDK, SYGVNS. This CDR3 is built from 14 residues. J was trimmed by 4 bases and V by 2 bases; bases with no gene match: 1. The CDR3 nucleotides read TGTGCCAGCAGTGAAAGGGACAGGGGAGAGACCCAGTACTTC. It translates to CASSERDRGETQYF.

This clone was detected a few times. The genes are TRBV5-1 and TRBJ2-7; the D is unclear. Germline V CDR1 and CDR2: SGHRS, YFSETQ. Trimming stripped 3 bases from V and 5 bases from J, with 15 bases between. The length of the CDR3 is 14 residues. The CDR3 nucleotides are TGCGCCAGCAGCTCGGGTGGCGGCGGAGACGAGCAGTACTTC. Its translation is CASSSGGGGDEQYF.

J is TRBJ2-1 and V is TRBV19; D remains ambiguous. Germline CDR1 LNHDA, CDR2 SQIVND (reference sequence). Trimming shortened V by 8 bases and J by 4 bases, and 6 bases separated the two germline ends. The CDR3 has 11 amino acids. CDR3 DNA sequence: TGTGCCAGTGGGCTATACAATGAGCAGTTCTTC. Translated, it gives CASGLYNEQFF.